This is a list of T cell receptor beta chains from one sample in a study of sequential checkpoint blockade in melanoma. The repertoire was sequenced with immunoSEQ multiplex PCR; TCRdb's copy has only in-frame clones and lacks some. The data show roughly 17,000 clones, 73% seen once. Here the sequenced sample was CD8+ T cells sorted from blood (inferred from file names), taken from a patient given nivolumab and ipilimumab in sequence. All receptors derive from a human donor with melanoma. CDR3s include the opening cysteine and the closing phenylalanine or tryptophan. The order of the fields is V gene, J gene, D gene, clone size, CDR3 DNA, CDR3 protein. The D gene is left open where the match is weak. Expanded clones get a size class; other rows say once, few or many, or leave the size out.

TRBV6-4	TRBJ1-1	.	few	TGTGCCAGCAGATCTTCAGAGAACACTGAAGCTTTCTTT	CASRSSENTEAFF
TRBV7-2	TRBJ2-1	TRBD1	.	TGTGCCAGCAGACGGACAGGGGGCTATGAGCAGTTCTTC	CASRRTGGYEQFF
TRBV5-1	TRBJ1-3	.	.	TGCGCCAGCAGCCCGGGGGGCAGTGGAAACACCATATATTTT	CASSPGGSGNTIYF
TRBV27	TRBJ2-3	TRBD2	.	TGTGCCAGCAGTTTAAGCGGGACCCCGCGGGGTACGCAGTATTTT	CASSLSGTPRGTQYF
TRBV6-5	TRBJ1-5	TRBD1	.	TGTGCCAGCAGCATCGACAGGGTAGGAAATCAGCCCCAGCATTTT	CASSIDRVGNQPQHF
TRBV4-3	TRBJ2-3	TRBD2	few	TGCGCCAGCAGCCAAGTTGGGGGGGCAGATACGCAGTATTTT	CASSQVGGADTQYF
TRBV27	TRBJ1-3	.	.	TGTGCCAGCAGTCCCACAGCTTTCTCTGGAAACACCATATATTTT	CASSPTAFSGNTIYF
TRBV11-2	TRBJ2-2	TRBD2	.	TGTGCCAGCAGGACTTCAGCGGGGGGGCCGGACACCGGGGAGCTGTTTTTT	CASRTSAGGPDTGELFF
TRBV27	TRBJ2-3	.	.	TGTGCCAGCGCGCTAGCGTATAGCACAGATACGCAGTATTTT	CASALAYSTDTQYF
TRBV4-2	TRBJ2-7	TRBD2	.	TGTGCCAGCAGCGGGTGGACTAGCGGGAGGGCCCCTTACGAGCAGTACTTC	CASSGWTSGRAPYEQYF
TRBV28	TRBJ1-2	.	.	TGTGCCAGCAGCCTGGGGACTACTAACTATGGCTACACCTTC	CASSLGTTNYGYTF
TRBV4-2	TRBJ1-5	TRBD1	.	TGTGCCAGCAGCCAAGGGGACAGAGCCCGATGGGGCAATCAGCCCCAGCATTTT	CASSQGDRARWGNQPQHF
TRBV7-6	TRBJ2-1	.	.	TGTGCCAGCAGCTTAATGGGTAGCGATGAGCAGTTCTTC	CASSLMGSDEQFF
TRBV6-6	TRBJ1-2	TRBD1	.	TGTGCCAGCTCCGGGACAGGGGGATATGGCTACACCTTC	CASSGTGGYGYTF
TRBV15	TRBJ2-1	.	.	TGTGCCACCAGCAGGGACATCTACAATGAGCAGTTCTTC	CATSRDIYNEQFF
TRBV9	TRBJ1-2	TRBD1	.	TGTGCCAGCAGCCCGGGACAGGGGCCCTATGGCTACACCTTC	CASSPGQGPYGYTF
TRBV29-1	TRBJ2-1	TRBD2	.	TGCAGCGGATCCGGGACTAGCACAAAAGGGGGAACCTACAATGAGCAGTTCTTC	CSGSGTSTKGGTYNEQFF
TRBV7-9	TRBJ1-1	TRBD1	large	TGTGCCAGCAGCCACCGGACAGGGAGGGCGAACACTGAAGCTTTCTTT	CASSHRTGRANTEAFF
TRBV27	TRBJ1-2	.	.	TGTGCCAGCAGTTCCGGGGGGTATGGCTACACCTTC	CASSSGGYGYTF